Reported below is one T cell receptor (beta chain). The data originate from a study of cytomegalovirus exposure and HLA in healthy donors. J lost 0 bases, V lost 3 bases, and 13 bases had no gene match. The CDR3 runs to 19 residues. The germline V gene has CDR1 GTSNPN and CDR2 SVGIG (reference sequence). 13 Jbeta primers and 60 Vbeta primers were used for the PCR. Assay used: immunoSEQ multiplex PCR; TCRdb lists only in-frame clones, some missing. The sample includes hundreds of thousands of clones, roughly 80% of them seen just once. Specimen: PBMCs. The TCR was taken from a girl aged 2-10 years in good health and CMV-seronegative. The chain couples TRBV30 to TRBJ2-7; 14 bases match TRBD2. The CDR3 loop reads CAWSLGWTSGRINSYEQYF. The CDR3 bases are TGTGCCTGGAGCTTAGGGTGGACTAGCGGGAGGATCAACTCCTACGAGCAGTACTTC.